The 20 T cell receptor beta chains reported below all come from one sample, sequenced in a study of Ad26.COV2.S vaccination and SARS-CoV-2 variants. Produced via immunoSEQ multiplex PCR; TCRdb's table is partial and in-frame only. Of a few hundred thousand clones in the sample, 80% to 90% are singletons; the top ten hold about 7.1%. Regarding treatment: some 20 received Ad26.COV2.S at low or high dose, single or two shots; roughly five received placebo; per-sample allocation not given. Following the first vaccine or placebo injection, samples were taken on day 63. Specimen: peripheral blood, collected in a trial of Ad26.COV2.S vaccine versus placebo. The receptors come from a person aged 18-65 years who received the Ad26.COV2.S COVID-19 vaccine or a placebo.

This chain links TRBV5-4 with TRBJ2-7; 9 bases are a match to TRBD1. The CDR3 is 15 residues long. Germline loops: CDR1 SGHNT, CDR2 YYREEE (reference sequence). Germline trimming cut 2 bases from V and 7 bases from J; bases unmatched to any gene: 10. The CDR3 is CASSFRYRGRGEQYF. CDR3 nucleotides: TGTGCCAGCAGCTTTAGATACAGGGGGCGCGGAGAGCAGTACTTC.

CDR3 nucleotide sequence: TGTGCCACCAGGGAGGGGGAGTACACCGGGGAGCTGTTTTTT. Translated, it gives CATREGEYTGELFF. This chain links TRBV10-3 with TRBJ2-2; D is possibly TRBD2 (7 bases). Between the trimmed V and J ends, which lost 10 bases and 3 bases, there was a span of 15 bases. The CDR3 spans 14 residues. The V gene's germline CDR1 is ENHRY and CDR2 SYGVKD.

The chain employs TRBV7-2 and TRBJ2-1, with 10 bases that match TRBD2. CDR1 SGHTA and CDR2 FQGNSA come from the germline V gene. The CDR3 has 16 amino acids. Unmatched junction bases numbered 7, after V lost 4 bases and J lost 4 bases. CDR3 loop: CASSSKTSGHYNEQFF. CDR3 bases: TGTGCCAGCAGCTCTAAGACTAGCGGGCATTACAATGAGCAGTTCTTC.

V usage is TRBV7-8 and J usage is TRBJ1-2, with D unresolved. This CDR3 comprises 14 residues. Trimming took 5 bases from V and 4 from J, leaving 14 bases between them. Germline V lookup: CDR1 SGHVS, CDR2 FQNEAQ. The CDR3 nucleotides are TGTGCCAGCAGCCGAGGAGTTGCAGGCTATGGCTACACCTTC. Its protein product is CASSRGVAGYGYTF.

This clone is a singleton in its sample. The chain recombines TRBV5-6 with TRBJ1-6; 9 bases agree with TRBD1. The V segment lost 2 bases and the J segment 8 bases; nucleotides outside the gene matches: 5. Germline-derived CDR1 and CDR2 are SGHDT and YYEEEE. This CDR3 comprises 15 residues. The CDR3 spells CASSFGDREYSPLHF. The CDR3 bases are TGTGCCAGCAGCTTTGGGGACAGGGAGTATTCACCCCTCCACTTT.

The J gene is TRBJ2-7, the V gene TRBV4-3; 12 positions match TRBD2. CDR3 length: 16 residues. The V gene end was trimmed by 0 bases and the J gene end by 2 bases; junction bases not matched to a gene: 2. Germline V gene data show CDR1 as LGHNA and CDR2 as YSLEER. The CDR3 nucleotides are TGCGCCAGCAGCCAAGATCCTAGCGGGGGGGCCTACGAGCAGTACTTC. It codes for CASSQDPSGGAYEQYF.

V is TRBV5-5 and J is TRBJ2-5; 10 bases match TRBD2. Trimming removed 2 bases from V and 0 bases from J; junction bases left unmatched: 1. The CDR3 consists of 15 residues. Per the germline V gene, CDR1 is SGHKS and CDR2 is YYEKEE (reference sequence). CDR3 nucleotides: TGTGCCAGCAGCTTTAGCGGGGGGAACCAAGAGACCCAGTACTTC. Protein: CASSFSGGNQETQYF.

The CDR3 DNA sequence: TGTGCCAGCAGTCCGAGATCCGGGACAGGGGTTCACGAGCAGTACTTC. Encoded protein: CASSPRSGTGVHEQYF. The V gene is TRBV3-1 (or the pseudogene TRBV3-2), the J gene TRBJ2-7; TRBD1 matches 10 bases. CDR1 is LGHDT and CDR2 is YNNKEL in the germline V gene (reference sequence). This CDR3 comprises 16 residues. The J segment lost 5 bases and the V segment lost 6 bases, leaving 13 bases of the junction unmatched.

CDR3 in amino acids: CASSITGGYYNEQFF. CDR3 DNA: TGTGCCAGTAGTATCACCGGGGGGTACTACAATGAGCAGTTCTTC. The chain links TRBV19 to TRBJ2-1, with 7 nucleotides matching TRBD2. J was trimmed by 3 bases and V by 3 bases; bases with no gene match: 5. Germline V lookup: CDR1 LNHDA, CDR2 SQIVND (reference sequence). This CDR3 comprises 15 residues. Variable domain in full (rest from reference TRBV19 and TRBJ2-1): DGGITQSPKYLFRKEGQNVTLSCEQNLNHDAMYWYRQDPGQGLRLIYYSQIVNDFQKGDIAEGYSVSREKKESFPLTVTSAQKNPTAFYLCASSITGGYYNEQFFGPGTRLTVL.

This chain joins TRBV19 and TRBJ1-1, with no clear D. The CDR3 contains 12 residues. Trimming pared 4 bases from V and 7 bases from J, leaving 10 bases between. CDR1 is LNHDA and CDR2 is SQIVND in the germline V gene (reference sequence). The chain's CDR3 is CASSTAGDEAFF. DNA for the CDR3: TGTGCCAGTAGTACGGCAGGAGATGAAGCTTTCTTT.

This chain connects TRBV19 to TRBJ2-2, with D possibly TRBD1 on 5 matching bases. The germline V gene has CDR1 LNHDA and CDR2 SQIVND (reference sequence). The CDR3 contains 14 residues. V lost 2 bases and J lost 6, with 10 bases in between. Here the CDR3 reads CASSINGAAGELFF. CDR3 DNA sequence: TGTGCCAGTAGTATAAATGGGGCGGCCGGGGAGCTGTTTTTT. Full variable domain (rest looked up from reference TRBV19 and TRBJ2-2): DGGITQSPKYLFRKEGQNVTLSCEQNLNHDAMYWYRQDPGQGLRLIYYSQIVNDFQKGDIAEGYSVSREKKESFPLTVTSAQKNPTAFYLCASSINGAAGELFFGEGSRLTVL.

The CDR3 sequence is CASSFTSGYNEQFF. The CDR3 nucleotides read TGTGCCAGCAGCTTTACTAGCGGGTACAATGAGCAGTTCTTC. The chain joins TRBV7-2 to TRBJ2-1; 9 positions match TRBD2. Germline CDR1 reads SGHTA; CDR2 reads FQGNSA. The CDR3 sequence is 14 residues long. V was pared by 3 bases and J by 4 bases, with 1 base of the junction left unmatched.

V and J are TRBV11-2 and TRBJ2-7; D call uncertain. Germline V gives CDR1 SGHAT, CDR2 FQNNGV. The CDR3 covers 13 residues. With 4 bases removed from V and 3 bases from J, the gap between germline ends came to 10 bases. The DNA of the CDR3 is TGTGCCAGCAGCTCTGTAGGATTCTACGAGCAGTACTTC. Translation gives CASSSVGFYEQYF.

DNA of the CDR3: TGTGCCATCAGCAGGGACAGGGAACAGCCCCAGCATTTT. Amino acid sequence: CAISRDREQPQHF. The chain has TRBV10-3 and TRBJ1-5, with 9 bases that match TRBD1. CDR3 length: 13 amino acids. Germline lookup yields CDR1 ENHRY and CDR2 SYGVKD. The V gene end was trimmed by 6 bases and the J gene end by 7 bases; junction bases not matched to a gene: 4.

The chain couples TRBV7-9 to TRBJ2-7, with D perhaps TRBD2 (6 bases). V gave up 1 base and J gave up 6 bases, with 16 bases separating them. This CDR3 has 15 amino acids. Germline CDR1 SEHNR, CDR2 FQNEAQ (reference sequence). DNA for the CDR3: TGTGCCAGCAGCTTAGACGGGGGTTTGGTATCCGAGCAGTACTTC. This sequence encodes CASSLDGGLVSEQYF. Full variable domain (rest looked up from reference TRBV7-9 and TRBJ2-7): DTGVSQNPRHKITKRGQNVTFRCDPISEHNRLYWYRQTLGQGPEFLTYFQNEAQLEKSRLLSDRFSAERPKGSFSTLEIQRTEQGDSAMYLCASSLDGGLVSEQYFGPGTRLTVT.

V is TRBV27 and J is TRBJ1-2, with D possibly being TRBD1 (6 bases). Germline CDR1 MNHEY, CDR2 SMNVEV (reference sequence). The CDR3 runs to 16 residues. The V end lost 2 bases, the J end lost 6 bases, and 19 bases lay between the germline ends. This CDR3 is CASSLVGRGRVDGYTF. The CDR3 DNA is TGTGCCAGCAGTTTAGTAGGCCGGGGGCGGGTGGATGGCTACACCTTC.

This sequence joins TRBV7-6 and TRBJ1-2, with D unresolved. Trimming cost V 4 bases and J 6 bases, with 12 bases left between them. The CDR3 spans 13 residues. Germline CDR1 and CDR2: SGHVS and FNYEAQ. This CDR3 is CASSSLIGDGYTF. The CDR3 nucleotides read TGTGCCAGCAGCTCCCTAATCGGGGATGGCTACACCTTC. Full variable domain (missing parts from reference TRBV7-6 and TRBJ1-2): GAGVSQSPRYKVTKRGQDVALRCDPISGHVSLYWYRQALGQGPEFLTYFNYEAQQDKSGLPNDRFSAERPEGSISTLTIQRTEQRDSAMYRCASSSLIGDGYTFGSGTRLTVV.

The CDR3 is CASSESGGRVYNEQFF. Here the CDR3 DNA reads TGTGCCAGCAGTGAATCTGGCGGGAGGGTCTACAATGAGCAGTTCTTC. This chain links TRBV2 with TRBJ2-1; 9 bases are a match to TRBD2. V shed 2 bases and J 3 bases; nucleotides not matched to a gene: 5. Germline V gene data show CDR1 as SNHLY and CDR2 as FYNNEI. This CDR3 spans 16 amino acids.

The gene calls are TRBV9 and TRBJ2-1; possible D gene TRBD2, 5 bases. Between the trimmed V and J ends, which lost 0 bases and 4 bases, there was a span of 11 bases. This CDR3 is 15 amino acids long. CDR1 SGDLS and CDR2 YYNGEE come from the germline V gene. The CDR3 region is CASSVEGGRYNEQFF. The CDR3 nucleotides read TGTGCCAGCAGCGTAGAGGGTGGGAGATACAATGAGCAGTTCTTC.

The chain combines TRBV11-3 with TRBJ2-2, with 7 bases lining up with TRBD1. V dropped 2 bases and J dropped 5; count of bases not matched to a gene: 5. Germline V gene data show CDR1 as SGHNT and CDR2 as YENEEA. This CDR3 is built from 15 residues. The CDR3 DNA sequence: TGTGCCAGCAGCTTAAGGGGGCGACGGACCGGGGAGCTGTTTTTT. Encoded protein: CASSLRGRRTGELFF.